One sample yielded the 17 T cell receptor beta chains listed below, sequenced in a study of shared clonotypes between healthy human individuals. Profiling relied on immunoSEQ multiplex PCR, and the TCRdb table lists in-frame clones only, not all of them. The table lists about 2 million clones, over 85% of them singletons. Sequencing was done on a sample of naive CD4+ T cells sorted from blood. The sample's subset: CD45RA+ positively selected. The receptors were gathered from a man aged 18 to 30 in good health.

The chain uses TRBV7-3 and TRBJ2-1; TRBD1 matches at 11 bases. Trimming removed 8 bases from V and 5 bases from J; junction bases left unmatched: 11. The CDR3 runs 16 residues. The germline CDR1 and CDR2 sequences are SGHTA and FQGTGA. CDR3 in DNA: TGTGCCAGCGGTCACCAGGGACAGGGGGTTCACAATGAGCAGTTCTTC. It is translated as CASGHQGQGVHNEQFF.

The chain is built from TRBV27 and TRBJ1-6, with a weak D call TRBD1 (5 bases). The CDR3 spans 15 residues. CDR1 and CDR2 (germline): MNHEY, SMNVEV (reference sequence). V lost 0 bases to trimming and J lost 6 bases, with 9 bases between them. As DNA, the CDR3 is TGTGCCAGCAGTTTATCTACGACAGTTAATTCACCCCTCCACTTT. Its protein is CASSLSTTVNSPLHF.

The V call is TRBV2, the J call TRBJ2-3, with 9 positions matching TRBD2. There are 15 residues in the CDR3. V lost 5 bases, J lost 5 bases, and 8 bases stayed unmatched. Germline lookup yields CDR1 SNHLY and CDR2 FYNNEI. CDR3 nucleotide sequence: TGTGCCAGCAGTACGACGGGACTAGCCGGAGATACGCAGTATTTT. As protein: CASSTTGLAGDTQYF.

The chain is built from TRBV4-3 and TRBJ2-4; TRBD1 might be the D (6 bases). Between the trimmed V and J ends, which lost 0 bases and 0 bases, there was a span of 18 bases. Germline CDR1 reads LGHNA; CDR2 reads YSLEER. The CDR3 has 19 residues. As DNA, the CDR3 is TGCGCCAGCAGCCAAGAGGCCCCCGGACAGACCCTAGCCAAAAACATTCAGTACTTC. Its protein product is CASSQEAPGQTLAKNIQYF.

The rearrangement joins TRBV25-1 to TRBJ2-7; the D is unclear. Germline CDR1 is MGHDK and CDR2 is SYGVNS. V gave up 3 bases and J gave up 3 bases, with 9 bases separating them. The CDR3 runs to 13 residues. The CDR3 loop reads CASSDGGDYEQYF. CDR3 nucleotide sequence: TGTGCCAGCAGTGATGGTGGAGACTACGAGCAGTACTTC.

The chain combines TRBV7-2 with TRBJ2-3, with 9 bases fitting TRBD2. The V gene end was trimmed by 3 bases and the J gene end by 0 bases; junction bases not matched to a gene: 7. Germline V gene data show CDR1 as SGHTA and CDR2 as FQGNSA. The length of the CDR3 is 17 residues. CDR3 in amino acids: CASSLASGAPSTDTQYF. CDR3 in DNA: TGTGCCAGCAGCTTGGCTAGCGGGGCCCCTAGCACAGATACGCAGTATTTT.

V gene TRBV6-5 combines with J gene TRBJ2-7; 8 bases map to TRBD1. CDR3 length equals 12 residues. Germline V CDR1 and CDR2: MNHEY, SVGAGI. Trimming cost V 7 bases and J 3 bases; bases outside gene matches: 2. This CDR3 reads CASIGTGYEQYF. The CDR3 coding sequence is TGTGCCAGCATCGGGACAGGCTACGAGCAGTACTTC.

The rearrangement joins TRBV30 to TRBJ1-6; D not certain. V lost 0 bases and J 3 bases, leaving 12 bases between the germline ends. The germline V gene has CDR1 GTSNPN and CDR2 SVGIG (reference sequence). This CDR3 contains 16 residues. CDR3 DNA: TGTGCCTGGAGTGTCGATCCAGCAAGCTATAATTCACCCCTCCACTTT. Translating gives CAWSVDPASYNSPLHF.

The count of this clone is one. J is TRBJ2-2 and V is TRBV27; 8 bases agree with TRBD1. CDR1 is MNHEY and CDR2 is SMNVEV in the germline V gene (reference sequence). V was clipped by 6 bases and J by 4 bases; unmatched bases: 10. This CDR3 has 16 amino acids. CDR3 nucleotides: TGTGCCAGCAGGCCCGGGACAGGACTTATCACCGGGGAGCTGTTTTTT. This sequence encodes CASRPGTGLITGELFF.

Here the CDR3 DNA reads TGTGCCAGCAGACCCTCGCCATTTCTTGTCGGGGAGCTGTTTTTT. This translates into CASRPSPFLVGELFF. V usage is TRBV28 and J usage is TRBJ2-2; no clear D. V was pared by 6 bases and J by 7 bases, with 18 bases between. There are 15 residues in the CDR3. Per germline, CDR1 MDHEN and CDR2 SYDVKM.

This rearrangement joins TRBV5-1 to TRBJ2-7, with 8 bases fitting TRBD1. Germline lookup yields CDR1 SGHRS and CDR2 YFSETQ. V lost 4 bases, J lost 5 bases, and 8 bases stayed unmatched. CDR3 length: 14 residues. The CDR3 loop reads CASSTPGTGHEQYF. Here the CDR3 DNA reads TGCGCCAGCAGCACCCCCGGGACAGGACACGAGCAGTACTTC.

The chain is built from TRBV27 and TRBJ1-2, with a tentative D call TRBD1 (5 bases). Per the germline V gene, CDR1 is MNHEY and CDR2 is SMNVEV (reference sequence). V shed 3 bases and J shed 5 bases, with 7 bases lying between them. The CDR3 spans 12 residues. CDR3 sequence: CASSFRGYGYTF. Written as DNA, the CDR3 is TGTGCCAGCAGTTTCCGGGGGTATGGCTACACCTTC.

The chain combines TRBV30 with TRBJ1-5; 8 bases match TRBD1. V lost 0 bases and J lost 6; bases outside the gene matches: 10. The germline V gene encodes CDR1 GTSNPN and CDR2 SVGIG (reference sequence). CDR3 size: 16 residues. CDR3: CAWSVPGTGGGQPQHF. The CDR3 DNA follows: TGTGCCTGGAGTGTACCAGGGACAGGAGGAGGTCAGCCCCAGCATTTT.

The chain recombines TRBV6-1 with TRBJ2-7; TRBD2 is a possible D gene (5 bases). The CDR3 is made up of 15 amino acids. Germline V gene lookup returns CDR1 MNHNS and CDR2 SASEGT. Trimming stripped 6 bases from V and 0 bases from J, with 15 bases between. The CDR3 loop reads CASSSGLTSSYEQYF. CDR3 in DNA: TGTGCCAGCAGCTCCGGACTGACCAGCTCCTACGAGCAGTACTTC.

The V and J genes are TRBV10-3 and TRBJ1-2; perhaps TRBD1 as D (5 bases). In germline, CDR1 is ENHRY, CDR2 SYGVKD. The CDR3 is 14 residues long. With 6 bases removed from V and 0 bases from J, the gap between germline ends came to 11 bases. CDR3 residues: CAISWDGTNYGYTF. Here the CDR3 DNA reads TGTGCCATCAGCTGGGACGGGACTAACTATGGCTACACCTTC.

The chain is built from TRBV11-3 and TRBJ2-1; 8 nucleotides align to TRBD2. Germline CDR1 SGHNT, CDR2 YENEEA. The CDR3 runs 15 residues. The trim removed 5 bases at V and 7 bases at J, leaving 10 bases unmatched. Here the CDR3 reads CASSPEAGVSNEQFF. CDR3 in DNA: TGTGCCAGCAGCCCAGAAGCGGGAGTATCGAATGAGCAGTTCTTC. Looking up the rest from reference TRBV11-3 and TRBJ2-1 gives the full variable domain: EAGVVQSPRYKIIEKKQPVAFWCNPISGHNTLYWYLQNLGQGPELLIRYENEEAVDDSQLPKDRFSAERLKGVDSTLKIQPAELGDSAVYLCASSPEAGVSNEQFFGPGTRLTVL.

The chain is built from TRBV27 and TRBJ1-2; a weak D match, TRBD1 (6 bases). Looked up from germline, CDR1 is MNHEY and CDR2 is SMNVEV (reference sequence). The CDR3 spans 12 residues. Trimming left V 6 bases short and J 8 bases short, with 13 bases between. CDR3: CASSALTGGYTF. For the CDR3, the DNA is TGTGCCAGCAGCGCACTTACAGGGGGCTACACCTTC.